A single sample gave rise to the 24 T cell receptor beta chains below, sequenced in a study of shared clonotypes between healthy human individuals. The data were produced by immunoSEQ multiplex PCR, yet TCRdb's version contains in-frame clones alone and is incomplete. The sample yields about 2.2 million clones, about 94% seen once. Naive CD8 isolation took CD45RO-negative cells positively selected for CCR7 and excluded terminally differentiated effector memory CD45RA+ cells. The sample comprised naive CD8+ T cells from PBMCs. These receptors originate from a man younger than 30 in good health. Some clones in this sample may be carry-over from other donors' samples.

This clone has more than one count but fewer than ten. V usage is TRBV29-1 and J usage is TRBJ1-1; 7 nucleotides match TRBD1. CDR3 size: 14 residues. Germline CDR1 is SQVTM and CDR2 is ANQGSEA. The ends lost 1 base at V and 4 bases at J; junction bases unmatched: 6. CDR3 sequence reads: CSVEGETGITEAFF. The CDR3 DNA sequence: TGCAGCGTTGAAGGAGAGACAGGGATCACTGAAGCTTTCTTT.

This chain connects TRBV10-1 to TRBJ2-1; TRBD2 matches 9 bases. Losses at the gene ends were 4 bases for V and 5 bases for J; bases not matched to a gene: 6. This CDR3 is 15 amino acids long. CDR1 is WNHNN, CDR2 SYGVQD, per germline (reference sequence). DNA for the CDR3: TGCGCCAGCAGTGGGTATCGACTAGCGGACAATGAGCAGTTCTTC. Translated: CASSGYRLADNEQFF.

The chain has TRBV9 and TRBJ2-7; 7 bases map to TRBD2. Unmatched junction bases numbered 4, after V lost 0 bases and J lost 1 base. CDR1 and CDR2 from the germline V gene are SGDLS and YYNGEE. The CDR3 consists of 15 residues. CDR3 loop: CASSVDTSESYEQYF. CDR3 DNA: TGTGCCAGCAGCGTAGATACTAGCGAGTCCTACGAGCAGTACTTC.

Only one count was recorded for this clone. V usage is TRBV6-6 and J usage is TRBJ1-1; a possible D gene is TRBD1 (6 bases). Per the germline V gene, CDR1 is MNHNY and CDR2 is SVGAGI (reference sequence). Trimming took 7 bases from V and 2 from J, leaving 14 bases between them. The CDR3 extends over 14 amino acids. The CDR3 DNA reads TGTGCCAGCACTGACGTGGGGACAAACACTGAAGCTTTCTTT. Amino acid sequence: CASTDVGTNTEAFF.

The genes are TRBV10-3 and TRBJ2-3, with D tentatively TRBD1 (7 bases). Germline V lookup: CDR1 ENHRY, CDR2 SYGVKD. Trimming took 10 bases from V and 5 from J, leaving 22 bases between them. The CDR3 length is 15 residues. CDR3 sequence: CATKRLEGAIDTQYF. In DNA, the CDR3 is TGTGCCACGAAACGGTTGGAGGGGGCGATAGATACGCAGTATTTT.

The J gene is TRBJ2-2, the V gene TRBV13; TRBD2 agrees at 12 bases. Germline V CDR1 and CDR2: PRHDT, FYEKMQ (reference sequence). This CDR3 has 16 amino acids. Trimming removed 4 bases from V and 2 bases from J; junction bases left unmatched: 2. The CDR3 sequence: CASSYGLAGNTGELFF. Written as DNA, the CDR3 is TGTGCCAGCAGCTACGGACTAGCGGGAAACACCGGGGAGCTGTTTTTT. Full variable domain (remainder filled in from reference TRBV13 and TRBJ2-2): AAGVIQSPRHLIKEKRETATLKCYPIPRHDTVYWYQQGPGQDPQFLISFYEKMQSDKGSIPDRFSAQQFSDYHSELNMSSLELGDSALYFCASSYGLAGNTGELFFGEGSRLTVL.

Here the CDR3 reads CASTGTSGSGEQYF. CDR3 nucleotide sequence: TGTGCCAGCACCGGGACTAGCGGGAGTGGGGAGCAGTACTTC. V gene TRBV2 combines with J gene TRBJ2-7; 14 positions agree with TRBD2. V dropped 7 bases and J dropped 7; count of bases not matched to a gene: 6. The CDR3 runs 14 residues. Germline CDR1 SNHLY, CDR2 FYNNEI.

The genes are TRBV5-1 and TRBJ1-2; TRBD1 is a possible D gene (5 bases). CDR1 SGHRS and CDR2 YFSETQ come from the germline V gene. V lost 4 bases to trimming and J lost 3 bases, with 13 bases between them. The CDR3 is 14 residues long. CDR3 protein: CASSPPQAYYGYTF. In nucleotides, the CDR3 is TGCGCCAGCAGCCCCCCACAGGCTTACTATGGCTACACCTTC.

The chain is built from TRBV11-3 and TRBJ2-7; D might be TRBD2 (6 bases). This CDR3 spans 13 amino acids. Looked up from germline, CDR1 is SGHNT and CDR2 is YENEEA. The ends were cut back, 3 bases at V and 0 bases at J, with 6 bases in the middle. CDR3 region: CASSFSGSYEQYF. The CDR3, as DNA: TGTGCCAGCAGCTTTAGCGGCTCCTACGAGCAGTACTTC.

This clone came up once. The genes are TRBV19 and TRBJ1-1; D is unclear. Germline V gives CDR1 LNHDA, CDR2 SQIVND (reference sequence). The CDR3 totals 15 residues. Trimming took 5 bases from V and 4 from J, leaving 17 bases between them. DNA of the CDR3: TGTGCCAGTAGTCATGCCGACGGCTTTATCACTGAAGCTTTCTTT. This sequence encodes CASSHADGFITEAFF.

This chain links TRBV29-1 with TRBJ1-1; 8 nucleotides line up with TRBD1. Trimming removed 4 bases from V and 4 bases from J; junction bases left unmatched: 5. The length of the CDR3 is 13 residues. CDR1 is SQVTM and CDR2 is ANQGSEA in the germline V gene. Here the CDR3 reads CSVGSGGITEAFF. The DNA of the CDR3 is TGCAGCGTTGGATCAGGGGGCATCACTGAAGCTTTCTTT.

CDR3 protein: CASSGGGLVPRDTQYF. For the CDR3, the DNA is TGTGCCAGCAGCGGGGGGGGACTCGTCCCTCGTGATACGCAGTATTTT. The V and J genes are TRBV6-6 and TRBJ2-3; 8 bases align to TRBD2. CDR3 length: 16 amino acids. Germline loops: CDR1 MNHNY, CDR2 SVGAGI (reference sequence). After removal of 6 bases from V and 6 bases from J, the junction contained 14 bases not matched to a gene.

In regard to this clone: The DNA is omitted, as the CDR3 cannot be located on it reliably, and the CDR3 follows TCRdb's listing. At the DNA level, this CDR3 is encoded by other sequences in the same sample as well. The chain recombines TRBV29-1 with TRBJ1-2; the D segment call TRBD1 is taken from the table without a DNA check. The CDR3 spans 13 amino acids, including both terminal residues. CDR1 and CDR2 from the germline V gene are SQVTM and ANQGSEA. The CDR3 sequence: CSVGTGANYGYTF.

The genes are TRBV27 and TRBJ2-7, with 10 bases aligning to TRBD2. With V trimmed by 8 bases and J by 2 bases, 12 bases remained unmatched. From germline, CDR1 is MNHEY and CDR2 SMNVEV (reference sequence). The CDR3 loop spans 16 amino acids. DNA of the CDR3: TGTGCCAGCCAGGCTCTGACTAGCGGGTTGCCCTACGAGCAGTACTTC. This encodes CASQALTSGLPYEQYF.

CDR3 sequence (DNA): TGTGCCATCAGTCGTCAGGAGATCATGAACACTGAAGCTTTCTTT. It yields the protein CAISRQEIMNTEAFF. The gene calls are TRBV10-3 and TRBJ1-1; no clear D. The CDR3 loop spans 15 amino acids. V lost 5 bases to trimming and J lost 0 bases, with 13 bases between them. The germline CDR1 and CDR2 sequences are ENHRY and SYGVKD.

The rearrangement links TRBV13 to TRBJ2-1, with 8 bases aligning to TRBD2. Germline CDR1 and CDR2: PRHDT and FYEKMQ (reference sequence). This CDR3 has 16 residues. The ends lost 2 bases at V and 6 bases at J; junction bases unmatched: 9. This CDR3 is CASSLTAGEVGNEQFF. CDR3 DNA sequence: TGTGCCAGCAGCTTAACAGCGGGAGAGGTAGGCAATGAGCAGTTCTTC.

The CDR3, as DNA: TGTGCCAGCGGCTTCGGGAGTCTGCGAGAGACCCAGTACTTC. Amino acid sequence: CASGFGSLRETQYF. The chain combines TRBV27 with TRBJ2-5; a possible D gene is TRBD2 (6 bases). The length of the CDR3 is 14 residues. The V gene lost 8 bases and the J gene lost 4 bases, with 17 bases spanning the gap. Looked up from germline, CDR1 is MNHEY and CDR2 is SMNVEV (reference sequence).

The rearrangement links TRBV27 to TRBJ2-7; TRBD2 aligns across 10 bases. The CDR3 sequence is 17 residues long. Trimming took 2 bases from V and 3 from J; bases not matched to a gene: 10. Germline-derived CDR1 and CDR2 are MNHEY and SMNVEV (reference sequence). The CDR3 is CASSLTRLAGVDYEQYF. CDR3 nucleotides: TGTGCCAGCAGTTTAACCCGCCTAGCGGGAGTAGACTACGAGCAGTACTTC.

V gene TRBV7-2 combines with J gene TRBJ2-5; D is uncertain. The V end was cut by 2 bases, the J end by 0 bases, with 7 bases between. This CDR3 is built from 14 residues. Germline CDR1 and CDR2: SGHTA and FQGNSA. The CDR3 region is CASSLNAYQETQYF. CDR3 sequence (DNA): TGTGCCAGCAGCTTAAATGCGTACCAAGAGACCCAGTACTTC.

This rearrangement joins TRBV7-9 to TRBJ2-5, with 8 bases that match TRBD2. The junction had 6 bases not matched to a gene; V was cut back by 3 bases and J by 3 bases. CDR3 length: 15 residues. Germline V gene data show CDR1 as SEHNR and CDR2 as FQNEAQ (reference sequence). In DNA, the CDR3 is TGTGCCAGCAGCTTCCTAGCCGGGAGGGAAGAGACCCAGTACTTC. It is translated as CASSFLAGREETQYF.

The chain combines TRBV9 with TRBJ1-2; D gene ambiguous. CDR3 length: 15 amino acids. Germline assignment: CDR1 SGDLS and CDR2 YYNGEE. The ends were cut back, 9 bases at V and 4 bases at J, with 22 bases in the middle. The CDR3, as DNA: TGTGCCACTGGAAACGGTCCAGGTTCTTTCTATGGCTACACCTTC. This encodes CATGNGPGSFYGYTF.

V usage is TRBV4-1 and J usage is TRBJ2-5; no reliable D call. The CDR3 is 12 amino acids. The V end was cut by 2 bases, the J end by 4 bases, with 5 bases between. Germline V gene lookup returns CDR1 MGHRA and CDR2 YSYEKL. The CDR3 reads CASSQIGETQYF. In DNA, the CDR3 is TGCGCCAGCAGCCAAATCGGAGAGACCCAGTACTTC.

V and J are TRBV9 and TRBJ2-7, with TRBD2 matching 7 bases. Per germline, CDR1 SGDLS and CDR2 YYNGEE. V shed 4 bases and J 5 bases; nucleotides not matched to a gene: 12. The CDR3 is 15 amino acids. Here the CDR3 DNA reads TGTGCCAGCAGCTCCCTCGGGGACTACTTCCACGAGCAGTACTTC. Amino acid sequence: CASSSLGDYFHEQYF.

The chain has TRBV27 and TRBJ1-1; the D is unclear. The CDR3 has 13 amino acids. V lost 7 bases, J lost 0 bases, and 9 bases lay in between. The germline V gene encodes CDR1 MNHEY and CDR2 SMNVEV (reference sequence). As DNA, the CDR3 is TGTGCCAGCAAGGAGGGATTGAACACTGAAGCTTTCTTT. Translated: CASKEGLNTEAFF.